This is a list of T cell receptor beta chains from one sample in a study of T cells in Graves' hyperthyroidism and ophthalmopathy. TCRdb ran MiXCR on the multiplex PCR reads and lists one entry per CDR3 protein. This repertoire shows 750,000 to 950,000 distinct CDR3 sequences, about 38% found once; its top ten account for 7.5% to 9.5%. Sequenced sample: blood. These receptors were obtained from a man aged 18 to 29 with Graves' hyperthyroidism. CDR3s include the opening cysteine and the closing phenylalanine or tryptophan. The D gene is left open where the match is weak. Some rows mark clone size as missing; the rest say once, few, many or name a class of expanded clone.

- | TRBJ1-2 | TRBV12-3/TRBV12-4 | many | TGTGCCAGCAGTCTCTCAGGGGGCTACACCTTC | CASSLSGGYTF
TRBD2 | TRBJ2-5 | TRBV20-1 | many | TGCAGTGCTAGGGAGACTAGCGGGAGACAGACCCAGTACTTC | CSARETSGRQTQYF
- | TRBJ1-1 | TRBV2 | many | TGTGCCAGCAGCCCGTATTTGGGACAGAACACTGAAGCTTTCTTT | CASSPYLGQNTEAFF
- | TRBJ1-1 | TRBV29-1 | - | TGCAGCGTAGGTGGACAGCATATGAACACTGAAGCTTTCTTT | CSVGGQHMNTEAFF
- | TRBJ2-7 | TRBV6-5 | few | TGTGCCAGCAACGTCCCCTACGAGCAGTACTTC | CASNVPYEQYF
- | TRBJ1-5 | TRBV4-3 | few | TGCGCCAGCAGCGCGGACAGAATGAGCAATCAGCCCCAGCATTTT | CASSADRMSNQPQHF
- | TRBJ2-2 | TRBV12-3/TRBV12-4 | few | TGTGCCAGCAGTCCCTGGGACGGGGACACCGGGGAGCTGTTTTTT | CASSPWDGDTGELFF
- | TRBJ2-5 | TRBV12-3/TRBV12-4 | - | TGTACCAGCAGTTTCGAGGGAGCCCAAGAGACCCAGTACTTC | CTSSFEGAQETQYF
- | TRBJ2-5 | TRBV28 | - | TGTGCCAGCAGTTTAAGGTTTCGGCAACTCCAAGAGACCCAGTACTTC | CASSLRFRQLQETQYF
- | TRBJ1-4 | TRBV25-1 | many | TGTGCCAGCAGCAAACAGGGAGGGATTGAAAAACTGTTTTTT | CASSKQGGIEKLFF
- | TRBJ2-2 | TRBV6-5 | - | TGTGCCACCTCCCAGGGCGGTACCGGGGAGCTGTTTTTT | CATSQGGTGELFF
TRBD1 | TRBJ1-1 | TRBV20-1 | many | TGCAGTGCTAGGGGGGAAGGGACAGGGAGGCACACTGAAGCTTTCTTT | CSARGEGTGRHTEAFF
- | TRBJ1-3 | TRBV7-9 | - | TGTGCCAGCAGCTCAGGGTTCCGTGGAAACACCATATATTTT | CASSSGFRGNTIYF
- | TRBJ1-1 | TRBV7-2 | - | TGTGCCAGCAGCTTAGGACTTTTGAGCACTGAAGCTTTCTTT | CASSLGLLSTEAFF
TRBD2 | TRBJ2-7 | TRBV7-2 | - | TGTGCCAGCAGCTTAGAGACTAGCGGGAGAAGCTACGAGCAGTACTTC | CASSLETSGRSYEQYF
TRBD2 | TRBJ2-7 | TRBV2 | few | TGTGCCAGCACAGTTAGCGGGAGGTACGAGCAGTACTTC | CASTVSGRYEQYF
TRBD1 | TRBJ2-1 | TRBV2 | - | TGTGCCAGCAGCACAGACAGGGGCGATGAGCAGTTCTTC | CASSTDRGDEQFF
- | TRBJ1-3 | TRBV12-3/TRBV12-4 | - | TGTGCCAGCAGTCCCCATCTCGCGTCGGCCTCTGGAAACACCATATATTTT | CASSPHLASASGNTIYF
TRBD1 | TRBJ1-4 | TRBV24-1 | many | TGTGCCACCAGCGGGACAGGTTATGGTGAAAAACTGTTTTTT | CATSGTGYGEKLFF
- | TRBJ1-5 | TRBV6-4 | few | TGTGCCAGCAGTGTGATTGATCCCAAGCCAACCTATAGCAATCAGCCCCAGCATTTT | CASSVIDPKPTYSNQPQHF
TRBD2 | TRBJ2-2 | TRBV24-1 | few | TGTGCCACCAGTGATGGGACTAGCGGGAGGCTCACCGGGGAGCTGTTTTTT | CATSDGTSGRLTGELFF
- | TRBJ1-1 | TRBV6-2/TRBV6-3 | once | TGTGCCAGCTGTCCGGGGGGGTTCACTGAAGCTTTCTTT | CASCPGGFTEAFF
TRBD2 | TRBJ2-7 | TRBV5-1 | - | TGCGCCAGCAGCCCTGAAGGGACTACAAACGTCTACGAGCAGTACTTC | CASSPEGTTNVYEQYF
- | TRBJ1-6 | TRBV10-3 | - | TGTGCCATCAGTGATGGGGGGGAGCCCCTCCACTTT | CAISDGGEPLHF
- | TRBJ1-4 | TRBV2 | few | TGTGCCAGCAAGGCGGGGAATGAAAAACTGTTTTTT | CASKAGNEKLFF
- | TRBJ2-6 | TRBV11-2 | - | TGTGCCAGCGGCCGATGGGCAGCCTCTGGGGCCAACGTCCTGACTTTC | CASGRWAASGANVLTF
- | TRBJ2-7 | TRBV11-2 | - | TGTGCCACGACAGCCGGCGGGTACGAGCAGTACTTC | CATTAGGYEQYF
- | TRBJ2-5 | TRBV24-1 | many | TGTGCCACCAGTGATTGGACAGAAGAGACCCAGTACTTC | CATSDWTEETQYF
- | TRBJ1-5 | TRBV7-9 | few | TGTGCCAGCAGATTCCGGACGATTAGCAATCAGCCCCAGCATTTT | CASRFRTISNQPQHF
- | TRBJ2-5 | TRBV28 | once | TGTGCCAGCAGTTCGAGCACCCTCGGGACAAGGGGCGGGGAGACCCAGTACTTC | CASSSSTLGTRGGETQYF
TRBD1 | TRBJ1-1 | TRBV7-2 | many | TGTGCCAGCAGCCAAGGGGACAGAAAGAACACTGAAGCTTTCTTT | CASSQGDRKNTEAFF
- | TRBJ1-1 | TRBV20-1 | many | TGCAGTGCTAGAGATAGCGGTAACACTGAAGCTTTCTTT | CSARDSGNTEAFF
- | TRBJ1-1 | TRBV10-3 | many | TGTGCCATCAGTGAGTCACCTGGGAACACTGAAGCTTTCTTT | CAISESPGNTEAFF
- | TRBJ1-2 | TRBV6-5 | many | TGTGCCAGCAGTTATAGCGACTATGGCTACACCTTC | CASSYSDYGYTF
- | TRBJ1-5 | TRBV2 | - | TGTGCCAGCACTCAGGGAGGTTATAGCAATCAGCCCCAGCATTTT | CASTQGGYSNQPQHF
- | TRBJ2-2 | TRBV20-1 | - | TGCAGTGCTAGAGATACCCTCGGGCCAGCGGTGAACACCGGGGAGCTGTTTTTT | CSARDTLGPAVNTGELFF
TRBD1 | TRBJ1-3 | TRBV5-1 | many | TGCGCCAGCAGCACCGGACAGGCAGGTGGAAACACCATATATTTT | CASSTGQAGGNTIYF
TRBD1 | TRBJ2-5 | TRBV29-1 | many | TGCAGCGTCAAGGGGGCCTCGGAGACCCAGTACTTC | CSVKGASETQYF
- | TRBJ2-5 | TRBV5-4 | many | TGTGCCAGCCGGGACTTAACGGAGACCCAGTACTTC | CASRDLTETQYF
TRBD1 | TRBJ2-7 | TRBV7-9 | few | TGTGCCAGCAGCCCGACGGGACAGGGTACCTACGAGGGGTACTTC | CASSPTGQGTYEGYF
- | TRBJ1-1 | TRBV10-3 | - | TGTGCCATCACGAACACTGAAGCTTTCTTT | CAITNTEAFF
- | TRBJ1-6 | TRBV10-3 | - | TGTGCCATCAGTGAAAACAGGGCTTCACCCCTCCACTTT | CAISENRASPLHF
- | TRBJ1-1 | TRBV10-3 | - | TGTGCCAGCCGTCGGGGGGAAGGGATCACTGAAGCTTTCTTT | CASRRGEGITEAFF
TRBD1 | TRBJ1-2 | TRBV4-1 | - | TGCGCCAGCAGCCAAGATCCGGCAGGGGGCGCGAGCTATGGCTACACCTTC | CASSQDPAGGASYGYTF
- | TRBJ2-3 | TRBV24-1 | - | TGTGCCACCAGTGACTCCGGAGGGCCCTTACCGCAAGCAGATACGCAGTATTTT | CATSDSGGPLPQADTQYF
- | TRBJ2-2 | TRBV9 | - | TGTGCCAGCAGCGACGACCAGGCGAACACCGGGGAGCTGTTTTTT | CASSDDQANTGELFF
- | TRBJ2-7 | TRBV6-6 | - | TGTGCCAGCAGATCCCCGGGGAGCTCCTACGAGCAGTACTTC | CASRSPGSSYEQYF
- | TRBJ1-2 | TRBV5-1 | few | TGCGCCAGCAGCTTAACAGGGCTCGGGCATGGCTACACCTTC | CASSLTGLGHGYTF
TRBD1 | TRBJ1-2 | TRBV5-1 | many | TGTGCCAGCAGCCCGGACAGGGCTAACTATGGCTACACCTTC | CASSPDRANYGYTF
TRBD1 | TRBJ1-2 | TRBV6-5 | few | TGTGCCAGCACCGGGACAGGACCGGCTCACTATGGCTACACCTTC | CASTGTGPAHYGYTF
TRBD2 | TRBJ2-5 | TRBV5-1 | - | TGCGCCAGCAGCCACGGGACTAGCGGGAGCCAAGAGACCCAGTACTTC | CASSHGTSGSQETQYF
TRBD1 | TRBJ1-2 | TRBV2 | - | TGTGCCAGCCCCTCCTCGGGACAGGGGGGCCATGGCTACACCTTC | CASPSSGQGGHGYTF
- | TRBJ1-6 | TRBV5-6 | few | TGTGCCAGCAGCGTGTTTAATTCACCCCTCCACTTT | CASSVFNSPLHF
TRBD1 | TRBJ1-2 | TRBV10-2 | - | TGCGCCAGCAGAGACAGGGGGCAAGGCTACACCTTC | CASRDRGQGYTF